These 14 T cell receptor beta chains were all obtained from the same sample, sequenced in a study of memory CD4+ T cells and cytomegalovirus serostatus. TCRdb's table, derived via immunoSEQ multiplex PCR, lists solely in-frame clones and lacks some. The table shows 35,000 to 40,000 clones, with less than 80% occurring only once. The sort gate was single viable CD3+CD4+CD8-CD45RO+ cells for memory CD4+ T cells. What was sequenced was memory CD4+ T cells from blood. The source is an adult in good health and CMV-seropositive.

Points on this clone: One junction end does not reproduce the germline sequence, and a read error may be involved. The chain joins TRBV6-1 to TRBJ1-5, with a tentative D call TRBD1 (6 bases). In germline, CDR1 is MNHNS, CDR2 SASEGT. The CDR3 runs to 14 residues. The CDR3: CASTEQGPGQPQHF. As DNA, the CDR3 is TGTGCCAGCACTGAACAGGGCCCGGGGCAGCCCCAGCATTTT.

The chain uses TRBV29-1 and TRBJ1-1; 10 bases are shared with TRBD1. V lost 5 bases, J lost 5 bases, and 2 bases stayed unmatched. The germline V gene encodes CDR1 SQVTM and CDR2 ANQGSEA. The CDR3 totals 12 residues. The CDR3 nucleotides read TGCAGCGTTCGGACAGGGGGAACTGAAGCTTTCTTT. It yields the protein CSVRTGGTEAFF.

The V and J genes are TRBV6-1 and TRBJ2-1, with D hard to call. This CDR3 spans 15 amino acids. Germline CDR1 and CDR2: MNHNS and SASEGT. Trimming shortened V by 1 base and J by 0 bases, and 7 bases separated the two germline ends. CDR3 in amino acids: CASSEDDPSYNEQFF. The CDR3 nucleotides read TGTGCCAGCAGTGAAGACGACCCCTCCTACAATGAGCAGTTCTTC.

V is TRBV5-1 and J is TRBJ2-1; TRBD2 is a possible D gene (5 bases). The CDR3 has 16 residues. Trimming removed 0 bases from V and 8 bases from J, with 18 bases in between. CDR1 and CDR2 from the germline V gene are SGHRS and YFSETQ. For the CDR3, the DNA is TGCGCCAGCAGCTTGGTGGCTAGCCCACCCGGCGATGAGCAGTTCTTC. Protein: CASSLVASPPGDEQFF.

A word on this clone: Other DNA sequences in the same sample also yield this CDR3. This chain links TRBV20-1 with TRBJ2-3; D remains unclear. The CDR3 extends over 10 amino acids. Germline loops: CDR1 DFQATT, CDR2 SNEGSKA (reference sequence). V was shortened by 5 bases and J by 3 bases, with 3 bases between the two germline ends. The CDR3 is CSAATDTQYF. CDR3 nucleotide sequence: TGCAGTGCTGCGACAGATACGCAGTATTTT.

The chain couples TRBV5-1 to TRBJ2-1; D remains unclear. The V and J ends lost 6 bases and 0 bases respectively, with 13 bases between them. Germline V lookup: CDR1 SGHRS, CDR2 YFSETQ. The CDR3 runs to 15 residues. CDR3 residues: CASTPEPSSYNEQFF. In DNA form, the CDR3 reads TGCGCCAGCACCCCCGAACCTAGCTCCTACAATGAGCAGTTCTTC.

The V gene is TRBV27, the J gene TRBJ2-2; weak D call: TRBD1 (6 bases). The germline V gene has CDR1 MNHEY and CDR2 SMNVEV (reference sequence). V shed 1 base and J shed 0 bases, with 9 bases lying between them. The CDR3 contains 16 residues. In nucleotides, the CDR3 is TGTGCCAGCAGTTTATTTTGGGGGCCGAACACCGGGGAGCTGTTTTTT. Its protein product is CASSLFWGPNTGELFF.

The chain employs TRBV9 and TRBJ2-5, with unresolved D. The CDR3 totals 14 residues. The germline V gene encodes CDR1 SGDLS and CDR2 YYNGEE. V was clipped by 0 bases and J by 1 base, with 7 bases between them. The CDR3 spells CASSVGGIQETQYF. CDR3 bases: TGTGCCAGCAGCGTAGGGGGTATCCAAGAGACCCAGTACTTC.

V usage is TRBV29-1 and J usage is TRBJ1-1, with 7 bases lining up with TRBD1. V was pared by 6 bases and J by 3 bases, with 10 bases of the junction left unmatched. CDR1 is SQVTM, CDR2 ANQGSEA, per germline. This CDR3 has 14 residues. The CDR3 spells CSVNRGGTDTEAFF. Here the CDR3 DNA reads TGCAGCGTAAACAGGGGTGGGACGGACACTGAAGCTTTCTTT.

In this sample, this clone turned up a few times. The chain recombines TRBV4-2 with TRBJ1-6; TRBD1 might be the D (6 bases). Per germline, CDR1 LGHNA and CDR2 YNFKEQ. The V gene lost 4 bases and the J gene lost 9 bases, with 22 bases spanning the gap. The CDR3 has 17 residues. The CDR3 DNA follows: TGTGCCAGCAGCCGCAACGTCGGGGGGGGCTCGGGTTCACCCCTCCACTTT. Protein: CASSRNVGGGSGSPLHF.

The CDR3 nucleotides are TGCGCCAGCAGCCAAAAGGGTTCTGGGGCCAACGTCCTGACTTTC. This gives the protein CASSQKGSGANVLTF. This chain uses TRBV4-3 with TRBJ2-6; D not resolved. The V gene lost 2 bases and the J gene lost 1 base, with 6 bases spanning the gap. The CDR3 runs to 15 residues. Germline V gene data show CDR1 as LGHNA and CDR2 as YSLEER.

The chain employs TRBV13 and TRBJ2-3; D ambiguous. V was clipped by 3 bases and J by 2 bases, with 0 bases between them. This CDR3 is 11 amino acids long. The V gene's germline CDR1 is PRHDT and CDR2 FYEKMQ (reference sequence). This CDR3 is CASSFTDTQYF. The CDR3 bases are TGTGCCAGCAGCTTCACAGATACGCAGTATTTT.

This clone was seen a single time. This chain joins TRBV7-9 and TRBJ2-1; D is perhaps TRBD1 or TRBD2 (5 bases each). The germline V and J ends were trimmed by 5 bases and 6 bases, with 17 bases remaining between them. Germline CDR1 is SEHNR and CDR2 is FQNEAQ (reference sequence). The CDR3 covers 15 residues. The CDR3: CASSPPRGGSNEQFF. In DNA form, the CDR3 reads TGTGCCAGCAGCCCCCCCCGGGGCGGATCCAATGAGCAGTTCTTC.

This clone has only a few counts. This sequence joins TRBV7-8 and TRBJ2-7, with TRBD2 identical over 9 bases. The V segment lost 0 bases and the J segment 5 bases; nucleotides outside the gene matches: 14. Per germline, CDR1 SGHVS and CDR2 FQNEAQ. The CDR3 spans 18 residues. In nucleotides, the CDR3 is TGTGCCAGCAGCTTAGCGCAGCGGGAGGTCTGGTTGTACCACGAGCAGTACTTC. It codes for CASSLAQREVWLYHEQYF.